What follows describes a single TCR beta chain. This entry is derived from a study of blood T cell repertoires in COVID-19. Study information: COVID-19 samples collected from the United States, Italy and Spain covered acute and convalescent phases. The analysed material was cDNA or gDNA that came from T cells, B-cell-depleted T cells, or PBMCs.

Methods used by the authors: Reference gene primers were amplified, and this amplification served to estimate nucleated cell counts. Method: immunoSEQ multiplex PCR; TCRdb's copy keeps in-frame clones and lacks some. V, J and clone size are taken as reported in that table, and D and trimming were inferred from the DNA itself. The sample includes over 85,000 clones, around nine tenths seen only once; the top ten take 4.5% to 5.5%. Between the trimmed V and J ends, which lost 6 bases and 1 base, there was a span of 7 bases. CDR1 MNHEY and CDR2 SVGAGI come from the germline V gene. The CDR3 is 13 residues long.

The material sequenced was peripheral blood. The receptor was derived from a man in his forties with acute or convalescent COVID-19. The chain couples TRBV6-5 to TRBJ1-5; D unresolved. The chain's CDR3 is CASRAFSNQPQHF. The DNA of the CDR3 is TGTGCCAGCAGGGCATTCAGCAATCAGCCCCAGCATTTT.